These 31 T cell receptor beta chains share one sample of origin, sequenced in a study of shared clonotypes between healthy human individuals (TCRdb year 2020). Library preparation used the immunoSEQ multiplex PCR assay. In TCRdb, the immuneACCESS table is reduced to in-frame sequences with V and J assigned. These tables do not hold every clone; where another copy was compared, an unresolved V gene accounts for under half, and the others remain unexplained. A total of about 1.5 million clones appear in this sample, 98% of them only once. The top ten hold around 0.45% of the sample. The sample was naive CD4+ T cells sorted from blood. This sample's cell subset or site label indicates: CD45RA+ positively selected. The receptor source for this set is a man aged 30-40 years in good health.

This clone was detected only a few times. The gene calls are TRBV7-9 and TRBJ1-1, with 10 bases matching TRBD1. The CDR3 is made up of 15 amino acids. Germline-derived CDR1 and CDR2 are SEHNR and FQNEAQ (reference sequence). V dropped 1 base and J dropped 1; count of bases not matched to a gene: 0. The CDR3 loop is CASSLGQGANTEAFF. CDR3 sequence (DNA): TGTGCCAGCAGCTTAGGACAGGGGGCGAACACTGAAGCTTTCTTT.

The chain is built from TRBV11-2 and TRBJ2-7, with D maybe TRBD1 (5 bases). CDR1 SGHAT and CDR2 FQNNGV come from the germline V gene. Trimming cost V 1 base and J 5 bases, with 15 bases left between them. The CDR3 sequence is 15 residues long. The CDR3 sequence is CASSLGPDKTHEQYF. CDR3 bases: TGTGCCAGCAGCTTAGGCCCGGACAAAACACACGAGCAGTACTTC.

The V gene is TRBV28, the J gene TRBJ1-5; D not certain. In germline, CDR1 is MDHEN, CDR2 SYDVKM. The CDR3 has 15 amino acids. Trimming stripped 3 bases from V and 4 bases from J, with 13 bases between. The chain's CDR3 is CASSFWGGPNQPQHF. CDR3 DNA sequence: TGTGCCAGCAGTTTTTGGGGAGGTCCTAATCAGCCCCAGCATTTT.

The chain couples TRBV6-5 to TRBJ2-1; D remains ambiguous. Trimming stripped 2 bases from V and 9 bases from J, with 5 bases between. The germline V gene encodes CDR1 MNHEY and CDR2 SVGAGI. The CDR3 has 11 amino acids. The CDR3 DNA follows: TGTGCCAGCAGTTACGAAGGTGAGCAGTTCTTC. Amino acid sequence: CASSYEGEQFF.

The chain uses TRBV18 and TRBJ2-5; 9 bases are shared with TRBD2. The CDR3 runs 15 residues. With 4 bases clipped from V and 1 base from J, the junction kept 4 bases outside the gene matches. In germline, CDR1 is KGHSH, CDR2 LQKENI. This CDR3 reads CASSQTSGFQETQYF. The CDR3 DNA follows: TGTGCCAGCTCACAAACTAGCGGGTTCCAAGAGACCCAGTACTTC.

This sequence joins TRBV4-3 and TRBJ2-1; D is uncertain. The CDR3 sequence is 14 residues long. Trimming shortened V by 1 base and J by 8 bases, and 12 bases separated the two germline ends. Germline-derived CDR1 and CDR2 are LGHNA and YSLEER. Here the CDR3 reads CASSQGGPVHEQFF. The CDR3 coding sequence is TGCGCCAGCAGCCAAGGCGGTCCCGTTCATGAGCAGTTCTTC.

The chain is built from TRBV15 and TRBJ2-5; tentatively, D is TRBD1 or TRBD2 (6 bases each). The CDR3 length is 16 residues. From germline, CDR1 is LNHNV and CDR2 YYDKDF (reference sequence). Trimming removed 1 base from V and 2 bases from J, with 14 bases in between. This CDR3 reads CATSRGRGRPQETQYF. Written as DNA, the CDR3 is TGTGCCACCAGCAGAGGGAGGGGGAGACCGCAAGAGACCCAGTACTTC.

The chain has TRBV7-2 and TRBJ2-7, with D perhaps TRBD2 (5 bases). V lost 0 bases to trimming and J lost 0 bases, with 15 bases between them. This CDR3 has 17 residues. From germline, CDR1 is SGHTA and CDR2 FQGNSA. This CDR3 is CASSLASSGFYSYEQYF. In DNA, the CDR3 is TGTGCCAGCAGCTTAGCGTCCAGCGGCTTTTACTCCTACGAGCAGTACTTC.

A single count supports this clone. V and J are TRBV2 and TRBJ2-1, with a tentative D call TRBD2 (6 bases). This CDR3 is 14 amino acids long. V was clipped by 10 bases and J by 2 bases, with 15 bases between them. Germline values: CDR1 SNHLY, CDR2 FYNNEI. CDR3 amino acids: CATRGGGAYNEQFF. CDR3 nucleotides: TGTGCCACCCGAGGCGGCGGGGCCTACAATGAGCAGTTCTTC.

V and J are TRBV9 and TRBJ2-7; 9 bases match TRBD1. Germline CDR1 is SGDLS and CDR2 is YYNGEE. The J segment lost 6 bases and the V segment lost 3 bases, leaving 4 bases of the junction unmatched. This CDR3 is 13 amino acids long. In nucleotides, the CDR3 is TGTGCCAGCAGCGCCGGGACAGGGACCGAGCAGTACTTC. Its translation: CASSAGTGTEQYF. The full variable domain, rest sourced from reference TRBV9 and TRBJ2-7, is DSGVTQTPKHLITATGQRVTLRCSPRSGDLSVYWYQQSLDQGLQFLIQYYNGEERAKGNILERFSAQQFPDLHSELNLSSLELGDSALYFCASSAGTGTEQYFGPGTRLTVT.

This sequence joins TRBV6-6 and TRBJ1-5; perhaps TRBD1 as D (6 bases). The CDR3 spans 14 residues. Trimming removed 2 bases at V and 4 bases at J, with 9 bases between. Germline V gene sequence: CDR1 MNHNY, CDR2 SVGAGI (reference sequence). CDR3 bases: TGTGCCAGCAGTTACGGGGGCTTAAATCAGCCCCAGCATTTT. As protein: CASSYGGLNQPQHF.

V usage is TRBV6-1 and J usage is TRBJ2-3; possible D gene TRBD1, 5 bases. V was trimmed by 6 bases and J by 5 bases, leaving 9 bases between them. Germline V gene lookup returns CDR1 MNHNS and CDR2 SASEGT. The CDR3 spans 12 residues. The CDR3 is CASSDQGDTQYF. The CDR3 DNA reads TGTGCCAGCAGCGACCAGGGAGATACGCAGTATTTT.

CDR3 region: CASSSTVNSNQPQHF. In DNA, the CDR3 is TGTGCCAGCAGTTCTACAGTTAATAGCAATCAGCCCCAGCATTTT. The chain recombines TRBV28 with TRBJ1-5; the D is unclear. V dropped 4 bases and J dropped 0 bases, with 10 bases sitting between them. Germline values: CDR1 MDHEN, CDR2 SYDVKM. CDR3 length: 15 residues.

This chain connects TRBV27 to TRBJ2-7; no reliable D call. This CDR3 contains 14 residues. Trimming cost V 6 bases and J 0 bases, with 12 bases left between them. CDR1 and CDR2 (germline): MNHEY, SMNVEV (reference sequence). This CDR3 is CASSLMPTSYEQYF. The DNA for the CDR3 is TGTGCCAGCAGCCTAATGCCGACCTCCTACGAGCAGTACTTC.

The chain couples TRBV11-2 to TRBJ2-7, with 8 nucleotides matching TRBD1. The germline gives CDR1 SGHAT, CDR2 FQNNGV. CDR3 length: 16 residues. The V gene end was trimmed by 2 bases and the J gene end by 6 bases; junction bases not matched to a gene: 12. The CDR3 region has the DNA TGTGCCAGCAGCTTAATAAGGGGGCAGGGGGCGCGCGAGCAGTACTTC. Translating it yields CASSLIRGQGAREQYF.

The V and J genes are TRBV15 and TRBJ2-2; 12 bases line up with TRBD2. The germline CDR1 and CDR2 sequences are LNHNV and YYDKDF (reference sequence). The J segment lost 6 bases and the V segment lost 0 bases, leaving 5 bases of the junction unmatched. The CDR3 has 17 amino acids. The CDR3 protein is CATSRDLLAGGPGELFF. The CDR3 DNA is TGTGCCACCAGCAGAGACTTACTAGCGGGAGGTCCCGGGGAGCTGTTTTTT.

This clone was seen once. The rearrangement uses TRBV5-1 and TRBJ2-1, with D unclear. Per the germline V gene, CDR1 is SGHRS and CDR2 is YFSETQ. This CDR3 has 14 amino acids. The V and J ends lost 0 bases and 7 bases respectively, with 11 bases between them. The CDR3, as DNA: TGCGCCAGCAGCTTGGCGGCAGAAGGGAATGAGCAGTTCTTC. Translating gives CASSLAAEGNEQFF. The entire variable domain, with the rest obtained from reference TRBV5-1 and TRBJ2-1, is as follows: KAGVTQTPRYLIKTRGQQVTLSCSPISGHRSVSWYQQTPGQGLQFLFEYFSETQRNKGNFPGRFSGRQFSNSRSEMNVSTLELGDSALYLCASSLAAEGNEQFFGPGTRLTVL.

The V gene is TRBV5-1, the J gene TRBJ1-4; no firm D call. With 2 bases removed from V and 9 bases from J, the gap between germline ends came to 20 bases. The V gene's germline CDR1 is SGHRS and CDR2 YFSETQ. The CDR3 spans 16 residues. The DNA for the CDR3 is TGCGCCAGCAGCTTAGGGCCATCGGGCACAGATAAAAAACTGTTTTTT. Residues: CASSLGPSGTDKKLFF.

V gene TRBV29-1 combines with J gene TRBJ2-5; a possible D gene is TRBD2 (5 bases). The CDR3 runs to 17 residues. V lost 2 bases and J lost 1, with 20 bases in between. Germline V gene data show CDR1 as SQVTM and CDR2 as ANQGSEA. The CDR3, as DNA: TGCAGCGTTGAAATTTTCAGACTACTCAAGGGCCAAGAGACCCAGTACTTC. Translating gives CSVEIFRLLKGQETQYF.

The rearrangement joins TRBV29-1 to TRBJ1-1, with a weak D call TRBD1 (5 bases). The CDR3 contains 14 residues. Trimming removed 4 bases at V and 5 bases at J, with 17 bases between. Germline V CDR1 and CDR2: SQVTM, ANQGSEA. CDR3 in DNA: TGCAGCGTTGTTTCGCGGGCAGGGATTACTGAAGCTTTCTTT. Residues: CSVVSRAGITEAFF.

The genes are TRBV5-4 and TRBJ2-6; TRBD1 matches 9 bases. This CDR3 is built from 19 residues. The V gene end was trimmed by 1 base and the J gene end by 2 bases; junction bases not matched to a gene: 10. Germline loops: CDR1 SGHNT, CDR2 YYREEE (reference sequence). The CDR3 DNA reads as TGTGCCAGCAGCTTGTTGGGACAGGGAAAGTCGCCTGGGGCCAACGTCCTGACTTTC. Translated, it gives CASSLLGQGKSPGANVLTF.

The chain couples TRBV19 to TRBJ2-7; D might be TRBD1 (6 bases). The V end was cut by 3 bases, the J end by 3 bases, with 9 bases between. CDR3 length equals 13 residues. CDR1 and CDR2 from the germline V gene are LNHDA and SQIVND (reference sequence). The CDR3 DNA is TGTGCCAGTAGTATGGACAGTAACTACGAGCAGTACTTC. It yields the protein CASSMDSNYEQYF. Full variable domain (rest looked up from reference TRBV19 and TRBJ2-7): DGGITQSPKYLFRKEGQNVTLSCEQNLNHDAMYWYRQDPGQGLRLIYYSQIVNDFQKGDIAEGYSVSREKKESFPLTVTSAQKNPTAFYLCASSMDSNYEQYFGPGTRLTVT.

The chain employs TRBV7-3 and TRBJ1-1, with a possible D match to TRBD1 (5 bases). The CDR3 sequence is 17 residues long. Trimming pared 2 bases from V and 7 bases from J, leaving 23 bases between. Germline CDR1 SGHTA, CDR2 FQGTGA. CDR3 in amino acids: CASSLRGDPSYSGEAFF. The CDR3, as DNA: TGTGCCAGCAGCTTACGCGGGGACCCTAGCTATTCTGGTGAAGCTTTCTTT. Full variable domain (outside the CDR3, taken from reference TRBV7-3 and TRBJ1-1): GAGVSQTPSNKVTEKGKYVELRCDPISGHTALYWYRQSLGQGPEFLIYFQGTGAADDSGLPNDRFFAVRPEGSVSTLKIQRTERGDSAVYLCASSLRGDPSYSGEAFFGQGTRLTVV.

The chain employs TRBV10-2 and TRBJ1-2; D ambiguous. The V and J ends lost 3 bases and 0 bases respectively, with 14 bases between them. This CDR3 comprises 16 residues. The germline CDR1 and CDR2 sequences are WSHSY and SAAADI. The DNA of the CDR3 is TGCGCCAGCAGTGATATAGACCGGCGGACTAACTATGGCTACACCTTC. It specifies CASSDIDRRTNYGYTF.

This chain connects TRBV11-2 to TRBJ2-7; 8 nucleotides agree with TRBD2. Germline trimming cut 6 bases from V and 7 bases from J; bases unmatched to any gene: 11. Germline CDR1 and CDR2: SGHAT and FQNNGV. The CDR3 consists of 14 residues. The CDR3 DNA is TGTGCCAGCAGGGTCACCAGCGGGAGTAAAGAGCAGTACTTC. As protein: CASRVTSGSKEQYF. Together with reference TRBV11-2 and TRBJ2-7, the CDR3 gives the full variable domain: EAGVAQSPRYKIIEKRQSVAFWCNPISGHATLYWYQQILGQGPKLLIQFQNNGVVDDSQLPKDRFSAERLKGVDSTLKIQPAKLEDSAVYLCASRVTSGSKEQYFGPGTRLTVT.

The J gene is TRBJ1-3, the V gene TRBV18; the match to TRBD1 covers 7 bases. Losses at the gene ends were 3 bases for V and 2 bases for J; bases not matched to a gene: 7. This CDR3 spans 16 amino acids. The germline CDR1 and CDR2 sequences are KGHSH and LQKENI. The CDR3 region is CASSPLRDSTGNTIYF. CDR3 DNA sequence: TGTGCCAGCTCACCCCTCCGGGACAGCACTGGAAACACCATATATTTT.

The rearrangement uses TRBV19 and TRBJ1-2, with D possibly being TRBD1 (6 bases). The germline gives CDR1 LNHDA, CDR2 SQIVND (reference sequence). Trimming shortened V by 0 bases and J by 8 bases, and 16 bases separated the two germline ends. The CDR3 loop spans 15 amino acids. The CDR3 is CASSIDRWGARGYTF. As DNA, the CDR3 is TGTGCCAGTAGTATAGATCGATGGGGGGCTCGAGGCTACACCTTC.

A remark on this clone: This sample also contains other DNA sequences that code for the same CDR3. The CDR3 DNA is TGCGCCAGCAGCTTAGCTAGCGGGAGCACAGATACGCAGTATTTT. This encodes CASSLASGSTDTQYF. V and J are TRBV5-1 and TRBJ2-3; TRBD2 matches at 8 bases. Germline values: CDR1 SGHRS, CDR2 YFSETQ. V trimming: 2 bases; J trimming: 0 bases; junction bases outside the gene matches: 2. This CDR3 has 15 amino acids.

The V and J genes are TRBV27 and TRBJ2-2; either TRBD1 or TRBD2 may fit D (6 bases each). V was clipped by 0 bases and J by 7 bases, with 15 bases between them. Germline lookup yields CDR1 MNHEY and CDR2 SMNVEV (reference sequence). The CDR3 consists of 16 residues. CDR3 sequence (DNA): TGTGCCAGCAGTTTATCGCCCGGGGGCGCGATCGGGGAGCTGTTTTTT. It translates to CASSLSPGGAIGELFF.

This sequence joins TRBV6-5 and TRBJ2-2; 9 bases line up with TRBD2. In germline, CDR1 is MNHEY, CDR2 SVGAGI. CDR3 length: 15 amino acids. V shed 6 bases, J shed 8 bases, and the junction held 10 bases outside the gene matches. CDR3 sequence reads: CASSSGGKGAGELFF. The CDR3 DNA reads as TGTGCCAGCAGCAGCGGGGGGAAGGGGGCTGGGGAGCTGTTTTTT.

The chain combines TRBV23-1 with TRBJ2-2, with a weak D call TRBD2 (5 bases). TRBV23-1 is identified as an open reading frame with a role that is uncertain. V dropped 4 bases and J dropped 7 bases, with 25 bases sitting between them. This CDR3 spans 18 amino acids. This chain's CDR3 is CASSPYLWQRDPNGELFF. The CDR3 DNA reads TGCGCCAGCAGTCCCTATTTGTGGCAACGGGATCCCAACGGGGAGCTGTTTTTT.